The 12 T cell receptor beta chains in this list originate from one sample, sequenced in a study of cytomegalovirus exposure and HLA in healthy donors. This PCR relied on a set of 60 Vbeta primers and 13 Jbeta primers. Assay: immunoSEQ multiplex PCR; the TCRdb copy retains only in-frame clones and omits some. The data hold some 140,000 clones, with around 79% observed a single time. Input material: PBMCs. The receptors derive from a middle-aged man in good health and CMV-seropositive.

The rearrangement links TRBV9 to TRBJ2-1, with 9 bases that match TRBD2. Germline CDR1 reads SGDLS; CDR2 reads YYNGEE. This CDR3 is 16 amino acids long. Trimming at V came to 4 bases and at J to 10 bases, leaving 15 bases not matched to a gene. The CDR3: CASSPSGTSLMGEQFF. DNA of the CDR3: TGTGCCAGCAGCCCCAGCGGGACTAGCTTGATGGGAGAGCAGTTCTTC. Using reference TRBV9 and TRBJ2-1 for the parts outside the CDR3, the full variable domain is DSGVTQTPKHLITATGQRVTLRCSPRSGDLSVYWYQQSLDQGLQFLIQYYNGEERAKGNILERFSAQQFPDLHSELNLSSLELGDSALYFCASSPSGTSLMGEQFFGPGTRLTVL.

V and J are TRBV2 and TRBJ1-5, with 9 bases aligning to TRBD1. Per germline, CDR1 SNHLY and CDR2 FYNNEI. V was clipped by 8 bases and J by 6 bases; unmatched bases: 11. The CDR3 is 15 amino acids. The CDR3 sequence is CASRVRDREGQPQHF. CDR3 DNA: TGTGCCAGCCGGGTGAGGGACAGGGAGGGTCAGCCCCAGCATTTT.

This clone was seen a few times. The chain employs TRBV5-1 and TRBJ1-4, with 9 bases aligning to TRBD1. V was pared by 5 bases and J by 8 bases, with 7 bases of the junction left unmatched. The CDR3 contains 14 residues. Germline V CDR1 and CDR2: SGHRS, YFSETQ. The CDR3 reads CASSRGQGEEKLFF. The CDR3 bases are TGCGCCAGCAGTCGGGGACAGGGCGAAGAAAAACTGTTTTTT.

The J gene is TRBJ2-3, the V gene TRBV7-6; 9 bases line up with TRBD2. The ends lost 4 bases at V and 4 bases at J; junction bases unmatched: 6. This CDR3 is 15 amino acids long. CDR1 SGHVS and CDR2 FNYEAQ come from the germline V gene. The CDR3 DNA reads TGTGCCAGCAGCTCCCGGGCGGGAGGGCCAGATACGCAGTATTTT. Its protein product is CASSSRAGGPDTQYF.

The V and J genes are TRBV6-5 and TRBJ2-7; 7 nucleotides agree with TRBD1. There are 15 residues in the CDR3. In germline, CDR1 is MNHEY, CDR2 SVGAGI. V shed 5 bases, J shed 0 bases, and the junction held 7 bases outside the gene matches. CDR3 sequence reads: CASSPDRASSYEQYF. CDR3 bases: TGTGCCAGCAGTCCTGACAGGGCAAGCTCCTACGAGCAGTACTTC.

The chain carries TRBV6-5 and TRBJ2-7, with TRBD1 matching over 10 bases. Trimming at V came to 4 bases and at J to 4 bases, leaving 10 bases not matched to a gene. CDR1 and CDR2 from the germline V gene are MNHEY and SVGAGI. The CDR3 has 16 amino acids. The chain's CDR3 is CASSSLGQGGSYEQYF. In nucleotides, the CDR3 is TGTGCCAGCAGTTCTTTAGGACAGGGGGGTTCTTACGAGCAGTACTTC.

The chain employs TRBV19 and TRBJ1-1; D is uncertain. V was pared by 4 bases and J by 4 bases, with 13 bases between. Per germline, CDR1 LNHDA and CDR2 SQIVND (reference sequence). This CDR3 is 14 amino acids long. The CDR3 reads CASSRERLGTEAFF. CDR3 coding DNA: TGTGCCAGTAGTAGAGAAAGACTTGGCACTGAAGCTTTCTTT.

This rearrangement joins TRBV6-5 to TRBJ1-1; possible D gene TRBD1, 6 bases. This CDR3 is 16 amino acids long. Germline V lookup: CDR1 MNHEY, CDR2 SVGAGI. V shed 4 bases and J shed 2 bases, with 17 bases lying between them. Written as DNA, the CDR3 is TGTGCCAGCAGTTCCCATCGCCGAGGGGGAAACACTGAAGCTTTCTTT. The encoded protein is CASSSHRRGGNTEAFF.

J is TRBJ2-7 and V is TRBV5-4; 13 bases agree with TRBD2. Per germline, CDR1 SGHNT and CDR2 YYREEE (reference sequence). The CDR3 covers 15 residues. The junction had 4 bases not matched to a gene; V was cut back by 3 bases and J by 4 bases. The CDR3 here is CASSSPGLAGYEQYF. Here the CDR3 DNA reads TGTGCCAGCAGCTCTCCGGGACTAGCGGGATACGAGCAGTACTTC.

The V and J genes are TRBV2 and TRBJ2-7; D gene ambiguous. Deletions cut 6 bases from V and 4 bases from J, with 4 bases between. The CDR3 covers 10 residues. From germline, CDR1 is SNHLY and CDR2 FYNNEI. CDR3 amino acids: CASRSYEQYF. In nucleotides, the CDR3 is TGTGCCAGCAGATCGTACGAGCAGTACTTC.

This chain links TRBV5-1 with TRBJ1-1; 10 positions agree with TRBD1. J gave up 2 bases and V 1 base, and 8 bases lay outside the gene matches. The CDR3 length is 17 residues. Germline CDR1 SGHRS, CDR2 YFSETQ. The CDR3 loop is CASSLHGTGESNTEAFF. The DNA for the CDR3 is TGCGCCAGCAGCTTGCATGGGACAGGGGAATCAAACACTGAAGCTTTCTTT.

V gene TRBV27 combines with J gene TRBJ1-2; TRBD1 matches 7 bases. J was trimmed by 8 bases and V by 3 bases; bases with no gene match: 9. Germline CDR1 is MNHEY and CDR2 is SMNVEV (reference sequence). This CDR3 contains 14 residues. CDR3 residues: CASSFVGDRTGYTF. CDR3 in DNA: TGTGCCAGCAGTTTTGTAGGGGACAGAACAGGCTACACCTTC.